The 21 T cell receptor beta chains in this list originate from one sample, sequenced in a study of T cell repertoires in cytomegalovirus infection. Via MiXCR, TCRdb re-called the reads, giving one row per CDR3 protein. The sample consists of 160,000 or so distinct CDR3 sequences, roughly 18% of them appearing once. Sequencing was done on a sample of CD8+ T cells from PBMCs. The receptor set was obtained from a human donor in good health (CMV status not recorded). Some clones in this sample may be carry-over from other donors' samples.

This clonotype is judged medium-sized. The V and J genes are TRBV5-5 and TRBJ2-3; the D gene is possibly TRBD2 (6 bases). Germline V gives CDR1 SGHKS, CDR2 YYEKEE (reference sequence). This CDR3 comprises 16 residues. The V end lost 1 base, the J end lost 2 bases, and 14 bases lay between the germline ends. The CDR3 DNA sequence: TGTGCCAGCAGCTTGTTATCAGGGACTTACACAGATACGCAGTATTTT. This gives the protein CASSLLSGTYTDTQYF.

The table lists this clonotype with many counts. The chain has TRBV7-6 and TRBJ2-2; no firm D call. V lost 2 bases, J lost 3 bases, and 4 bases lay in between. The CDR3 is made up of 13 amino acids. In germline, CDR1 is SGHVS, CDR2 FNYEAQ. The CDR3 DNA follows: TGTGCCAGCAGCTTAAGCCACACCGGGGAGCTGTTTTTT. The encoded protein is CASSLSHTGELFF.

This clonotype has a handful of counts. The chain recombines TRBV12-3 or TRBV12-4 with TRBJ2-5; no clear D. Trimming stripped 3 bases from V and 1 base from J, with 9 bases between. The CDR3 runs to 14 residues. The CDR3 DNA reads TGTGCCAGCAGTTTCTCCCCTAGCCAAGAGACCCAGTACTTC. Its translation is CASSFSPSQETQYF.

The V and J genes are TRBV29-1 and TRBJ1-2, with D perhaps matching TRBD1 (6 bases). V was pared by 5 bases and J by 6 bases, with 16 bases between. The CDR3 is 13 residues long. Germline CDR1 SQVTM, CDR2 ANQGSEA. The CDR3 sequence: CSVWAGAKDGYTF. The CDR3 region has the DNA TGCAGCGTTTGGGCGGGGGCGAAAGATGGCTACACCTTC.

With regard to this clonotype: One junction end does not reproduce the germline sequence, and a read error may be involved. The chain couples TRBV6-2 or TRBV6-3 to TRBJ2-3, with TRBD2 matching 7 bases. The CDR3 totals 15 residues. Germline V gene lookup returns CDR1 MNHEY and CDR2 SVGEGT. CDR3 DNA sequence: TGTGCCAGCAAGACTAGCCTACCCCCCACAGATACGCGGTATTTT. Its protein is CASKTSLPPTDTRYF.

This clonotype has a handful of counts. This CDR3 reads CATDRGLGTEAFF. The CDR3 DNA reads TGTGCCACGGACAGGGGCTTGGGCACTGAAGCTTTCTTT. V gene TRBV6-1 combines with J gene TRBJ1-1; 9 bases align to TRBD1. Per germline, CDR1 MNHNS and CDR2 SASEGT. The length of the CDR3 is 13 residues. V was pared by 10 bases and J by 4 bases, with 7 bases of the junction left unmatched.

This clonotype came up once. The chain joins TRBV28 to TRBJ2-1, with D possibly TRBD2 on 5 matching bases. Deletions cut 5 bases from V and 5 bases from J, with 10 bases between. Germline V CDR1 and CDR2: MDHEN, SYDVKM. The CDR3 runs 13 residues. The DNA for the CDR3 is TGTGCCAGCAGTCAGGACTGGAACAATGAGCAGTTCTTC. Translation gives CASSQDWNNEQFF.

This clonotype occurred a few times. The chain joins TRBV6-1 to TRBJ2-2, with TRBD1 matching over 7 bases. The ends lost 7 bases at V and 1 base at J; junction bases unmatched: 3. The V gene's germline CDR1 is MNHNS and CDR2 SASEGT. CDR3 size: 14 residues. CDR3 region: CASTDRENTGELFF. In DNA form, the CDR3 reads TGTGCCAGCACTGACAGGGAGAACACCGGGGAGCTGTTTTTT.

The V gene is TRBV6-5, the J gene TRBJ2-1, with unresolved D. Germline V gives CDR1 MNHEY, CDR2 SVGAGI. Trimming stripped 0 bases from V and 10 bases from J, with 10 bases between. The CDR3 spans 13 residues. The CDR3 DNA is TGTGCCAGCAGTTACTCTAAACGGAAAGAGCAGTTCTTC. The encoded protein is CASSYSKRKEQFF.

A few counts support this clonotype. J is TRBJ1-1 and V is TRBV15; D remains unclear. The length of the CDR3 is 14 residues. With 1 base removed from V and 1 base from J, the gap between germline ends came to 7 bases. Germline V gives CDR1 LNHNV, CDR2 YYDKDF (reference sequence). CDR3 protein: CATSRGMGNTEAFF. The CDR3 DNA reads as TGTGCCACCAGCAGAGGAATGGGGAACACTGAAGCTTTCTTT.

The CDR3, as DNA: TGTGCCAGTAGGTGGACAGATAACACCGGGGAGCTGTTTTTT. This codes for CASRWTDNTGELFF. The chain recombines TRBV19 with TRBJ2-2; the D gene is possibly TRBD1 (6 bases). The V and J ends lost 6 bases and 2 bases respectively, with 10 bases between them. CDR3 length: 14 amino acids. Germline V gene data show CDR1 as LNHDA and CDR2 as SQIVND (reference sequence).

The V call is TRBV20-1, the J call TRBJ2-4; 8 bases fit TRBD2. This CDR3 is built from 16 residues. CDR1 DFQATT and CDR2 SNEGSKA come from the germline V gene (reference sequence). With V trimmed by 3 bases and J by 6 bases, 13 bases remained unmatched. The CDR3 loop is CSARTPNGRASNIQYF. CDR3 in DNA: TGCAGTGCTAGGACGCCTAACGGGAGGGCCTCAAACATTCAGTACTTC.

This clonotype was counted only a few times. V is TRBV7-8 and J is TRBJ1-5; 7 bases fit TRBD1. With 5 bases clipped from V and 0 bases from J, the junction kept 16 bases outside the gene matches. CDR1 SGHVS and CDR2 FQNEAQ come from the germline V gene. The CDR3 loop spans 19 amino acids. The CDR3 nucleotides read TGTGCCAGCAGCCAAGCTCCGGGACAGAGCCTAAATAGCAATCAGCCCCAGCATTTT. Its translation is CASSQAPGQSLNSNQPQHF. Full variable domain (rest looked up from reference TRBV7-8 and TRBJ1-5): GAGVSQSPRYKVAKRGQDVALRCDPISGHVSLFWYQQALGQGPEFLTYFQNEAQLDKSGLPSDRFFAERPEGSVSTLKIQRTQQEDSAVYLCASSQAPGQSLNSNQPQHFGDGTRLSIL.

This chain links TRBV27 with TRBJ2-6, with no clear D. This CDR3 is 17 amino acids long. Germline CDR1 reads MNHEY; CDR2 reads SMNVEV (reference sequence). Trimming pared 5 bases from V and 0 bases from J, leaving 14 bases between. CDR3 in amino acids: CASSPLPLSSGANVLTF. Written as DNA, the CDR3 is TGTGCCAGCAGTCCTTTACCCCTGTCCTCTGGGGCCAACGTCCTGACTTTC.

This clonotype came up a few times. The chain is built from TRBV7-9 and TRBJ2-1; 11 nucleotides line up with TRBD2. Trimming cost V 2 bases and J 6 bases; bases outside gene matches: 15. The CDR3 runs 19 residues. CDR1 and CDR2 (germline): SEHNR, FQNEAQ (reference sequence). The CDR3 sequence is CASSLPPSGRLTPLNEQFF. For the CDR3, the DNA is TGTGCCAGCAGCTTACCCCCTAGCGGGAGGCTCACCCCCCTCAATGAGCAGTTCTTC.

This clonotype was detected only a few times. The chain recombines TRBV28 with TRBJ2-1; D is possibly TRBD2 (5 bases). V was cut by 9 bases and J by 0 bases, with 12 bases left in between. The CDR3 totals 14 residues. Germline assignment: CDR1 MDHEN and CDR2 SYDVKM. The CDR3 region is CASTRESSYNEQFF. In DNA, the CDR3 is TGTGCCAGTACCCGGGAAAGCTCCTACAATGAGCAGTTCTTC.

This clonotype was picked up a small number of times. The chain joins TRBV28 to TRBJ2-2, with a weak D call TRBD1 (5 bases). Trimming removed 6 bases from V and 7 bases from J, with 15 bases in between. The germline CDR1 and CDR2 sequences are MDHEN and SYDVKM. CDR3 length: 14 amino acids. The CDR3 DNA reads TGTGCCAGCAGCGTATACAGGATGAGCGGGGAGCTGTTTTTT. This gives the protein CASSVYRMSGELFF.

The chain uses TRBV12-3 or TRBV12-4 and TRBJ1-2; 10 bases map to TRBD1. V shed 5 bases and J 4 bases; nucleotides not matched to a gene: 7. The CDR3 consists of 15 residues. CDR3 nucleotide sequence: TGTGCCAGCAGTCCACGACAGGGGGCAATCTATGGCTACACCTTC. Its protein is CASSPRQGAIYGYTF.

The table lists this clonotype with a few counts. The V call is TRBV7-2, the J call TRBJ2-7; 8 nucleotides agree with TRBD2. CDR3 length: 15 amino acids. The junction had 11 bases not matched to a gene; V was cut back by 1 base and J by 9 bases. CDR1 and CDR2 from the germline V gene are SGHTA and FQGNSA. The CDR3 sequence: CASSLDHFRLAMQYF. For the CDR3, the DNA is TGTGCCAGCAGCTTAGACCACTTCCGACTAGCGATGCAGTACTTC.

By proportion, this clonotype is large. The gene calls are TRBV28 and TRBJ2-7; 12 bases map to TRBD2. V gave up 6 bases and J gave up 6 bases; unmatched junction bases: 9. Germline V gives CDR1 MDHEN, CDR2 SYDVKM. The CDR3 runs to 15 residues. CDR3 DNA sequence: TGTGCCAGCAGACCTACTAGCGGGAGGCCGGGCGAGCAGTACTTC. Translated, it gives CASRPTSGRPGEQYF.

The rearrangement joins TRBV7-2 to TRBJ2-7; D unresolved. This CDR3 is built from 14 residues. Trimming cost V 6 bases and J 3 bases, with 15 bases left between them. Germline CDR1 is SGHTA and CDR2 is FQGNSA. DNA for the CDR3: TGTGCCAGCAGTTTTTCCGACATGAACTACGAGCAGTACTTC. Translating gives CASSFSDMNYEQYF. Full variable domain (missing parts from reference TRBV7-2 and TRBJ2-7): GAGVSQSPSNKVTEKGKDVELRCDPISGHTALYWYRQSLGQGLEFLIYFQGNSAPDKSGLPSDRFSAERTGGSVSTLTIQRTQQEDSAVYLCASSFSDMNYEQYFGPGTRLTVT.